A selection of T cell receptor beta chains follows, all from one sample in a study of cytomegalovirus exposure and HLA in healthy donors. Generated by immunoSEQ multiplex PCR, the TCRdb table keeps only in-frame clones and is missing some. The data contain about 190,000 clones, 60% to 80% of them singletons. The sample consisted of PBMCs. The receptors derive from a woman between 18 and 29 years old in good health and CMV-seronegative. The CDR3 runs from the conserved cysteine through the conserved F or W. Fields, in order: clone size, D gene, J gene, V gene, CDR3 protein, CDR3 DNA. A D gene is named only where the DNA matches it firmly. The size of a clone is reported for some rows only, either as once, few or many, or as a class for expanded clones.

NA,NA,TRBJ2-1,TRBV23-1,CASSQAIQFF,TGCGCCAGCAGTCAGGCCATTCAGTTCTTC
NA,TRBD2,TRBJ2-3,TRBV4-1,CASSQDQDSGSTDTQYF,TGCGCCAGCAGCCAAGATCAGGATAGCGGGAGCACAGATACGCAGTATTTT
NA,TRBD2,TRBJ2-5,TRBV11-3,CASSSKTSGGPGTTQYF,TGTGCCAGCAGCTCGAAGACTAGCGGGGGGCCCGGGACGACCCAGTACTTC
NA,NA,TRBJ2-7,TRBV4-2,CASSQDNQGSYEQYF,TGTGCCAGCAGCCAAGATAATCAGGGCTCCTACGAGCAGTACTTC
NA,NA,TRBJ1-2,TRBV6-1,CASKPGSGYGYTF,TGTGCCAGCAAGCCAGGGTCGGGCTATGGCTACACCTTC
few,NA,TRBJ1-1,TRBV19,CASRSYTEAFF,TGTGCCAGTAGGTCGTACACTGAAGCTTTCTTT
few,NA,TRBJ1-1,TRBV6-6,CASSGGVVMTEAFF,TGTGCCAGCAGCGGGGGGGTTGTGATGACTGAAGCTTTCTTT
NA,TRBD1,TRBJ2-6,TRBV18,CASSSGQVTSGANVLTF,TGTGCCAGCTCAAGCGGACAGGTCACCTCTGGGGCCAACGTCCTGACTTTC
NA,TRBD2,TRBJ2-3,TRBV4-2,CASSQGGTSGELQYF,TGTGCCAGCAGCCAAGGGGGGACTAGCGGGGAACTGCAGTATTTT
NA,TRBD2,TRBJ2-3,TRBV7-3,CASSLNPRTSGRTDTQYF,TGTGCCAGCAGCTTAAACCCTAGGACTAGCGGGAGGACAGATACGCAGTATTTT
NA,NA,TRBJ1-4,TRBV5-1,CASSFSGANEKLFF,TGCGCCAGCAGCTTCTCGGGAGCTAATGAAAAACTGTTTTTT
NA,TRBD2,TRBJ2-2,TRBV5-4,CASSLGQQRGNTGELFF,TGTGCCAGCAGCTTGGGGCAACAGCGGGGTAACACCGGGGAGCTGTTTTTT
NA,NA,TRBJ1-6,TRBV19,CASSMQENSPLHF,TGTGCCAGTAGTATGCAGGAAAATTCACCCCTCCACTTT
once,NA,TRBJ2-3,TRBV19,CASSIVYKGTDTQYF,TGTGCCAGTAGTATCGTATACAAAGGCACAGATACGCAGTATTTT
NA,NA,TRBJ2-1,TRBV4-1,CASSQDDRNSYNEQFF,TGCGCCAGCAGCCAAGACGACAGGAACTCCTACAATGAGCAGTTCTTC
NA,TRBD1,TRBJ1-1,TRBV2,CASRATGGARKTEAFF,TGTGCCAGCAGAGCCACAGGGGGCGCGAGGAAGACTGAAGCTTTCTTT
NA,TRBD1,TRBJ2-2,TRBV5-4,CASQTGFANTGELFF,TGTGCCAGTCAGACAGGGTTCGCGAACACCGGGGAGCTGTTTTTT
NA,TRBD1,TRBJ2-7,TRBV28,CAGGDRVVEQYF,TGTGCCGGAGGGGACAGGGTTGTCGAGCAGTACTTC
NA,TRBD1,TRBJ2-1,TRBV11-3,CASSPSRPGQGKEEQFF,TGTGCCAGCAGCCCATCAAGACCGGGACAGGGGAAGGAGGAGCAGTTCTTC
once,TRBD1,TRBJ2-7,TRBV7-6,CASSSQNRGSEQYF,TGTGCCAGCAGCTCCCAAAACAGGGGGTCCGAGCAGTACTTC
NA,TRBD2,TRBJ2-7,TRBV28,CASRTSGSYEQYF,TGTGCCAGCCGCACTAGCGGGAGTTACGAGCAGTACTTC
NA,TRBD2,TRBJ2-2,TRBV10-3,CAIRDPSGKNTGELFF,TGTGCCATCAGAGACCCCAGCGGGAAGAACACCGGGGAGCTGTTTTTT
NA,NA,TRBJ2-1,TRBV7-2,CASSLGWRGNEQFF,TGTGCCAGCAGCTTAGGGTGGCGGGGCAATGAGCAGTTCTTC
few,TRBD1,TRBJ2-7,TRBV18,CASSPNTGASYEQYF,TGTGCCAGCTCACCTAATACAGGGGCCTCCTACGAGCAGTACTTC
NA,NA,TRBJ1-3,TRBV6-6,CASRENGNTIYF,TGTGCCAGCAGAGAGAACGGAAACACCATATATTTT
few,NA,TRBJ1-2,TRBV5-4,CASSLTENGYTF,TGTGCCAGCAGCCTGACAGAAAATGGCTACACCTTC
few,TRBD1,TRBJ1-1,TRBV27,CASSFRTGMNTEAFF,TGTGCCAGCAGTTTCCGGACAGGGATGAACACTGAAGCTTTCTTT
NA,NA,TRBJ2-7,TRBV18,CASSPRGPYEQYF,TGTGCCAGCTCACCTCGCGGTCCCTACGAGCAGTACTTC
once,TRBD1,TRBJ2-7,TRBV6-5,CASSLGRDRYEQYF,TGTGCCAGCAGCCTCGGCAGGGACAGGTACGAGCAGTACTTC
once,TRBD2,TRBJ2-1,TRBV11-3,CASSPTSANEQFF,TGTGCCAGCAGCCCCACTAGCGCAAATGAGCAGTTCTTC
NA,TRBD2,TRBJ2-5,TRBV4-3,CASSKTSGRAGTWETQYF,TGCGCCAGCAGCAAGACTAGCGGGAGGGCCGGTACATGGGAGACCCAGTACTTC
NA,NA,TRBJ1-5,TRBV19,CASSIARGGNQPQHF,TGTGCCAGTAGTATAGCCAGGGGTGGCAATCAGCCCCAGCATTTT
NA,NA,TRBJ1-1,TRBV7-8,CASSFLNTEAFF,TGTGCCAGCAGCTTTTTAAACACTGAAGCTTTCTTT
few,TRBD2,TRBJ2-7,TRBV13,CASSRRLAGGYEQYF,TGTGCCAGCAGCCGCCGACTAGCGGGGGGCTACGAGCAGTACTTC
NA,TRBD1,TRBJ1-2,TRBV9,CASSGQGAIKYGYTF,TGTGCCAGCAGCGGACAGGGGGCGATAAAGTATGGCTACACCTTC
NA,NA,TRBJ2-7,TRBV15,CATSRDVGKSSYEQYF,TGTGCCACCAGCAGAGACGTCGGGAAAAGCTCTTACGAGCAGTACTTC
NA,NA,TRBJ2-1,TRBV7-6,CASSSTAVHEQFF,TGTGCCAGCAGCTCGACGGCGGTCCATGAGCAGTTCTTC
NA,TRBD2,TRBJ2-5,TRBV28,CASSTGLAEETQYF,TGTGCCAGCAGTACGGGACTAGCGGAGGAGACCCAGTACTTC
NA,TRBD1,TRBJ2-7,TRBV9,CASSPQTGGSYEQYF,TGTGCCAGCAGCCCACAGACAGGGGGTTCCTACGAGCAGTACTTC
NA,TRBD2,TRBJ2-2,TRBV19,CASSMMASGGGELFF,TGTGCCAGTAGTATGATGGCTAGCGGGGGTGGGGAGCTGTTTTTT
NA,NA,TRBJ2-1,TRBV6-1,CASSETNEQFF,TGTGCCAGCAGTGAAACTAATGAGCAGTTCTTC
few,TRBD1,TRBJ1-1,TRBV11-3,CASSLGGQGATEAFF,TGTGCCAGCAGCTTAGGGGGACAGGGGGCCACTGAAGCTTTCTTT
NA,NA,TRBJ2-2,TRBV5-1,CASSQPMDTSNTGELFF,TGCGCCAGCAGCCAGCCGATGGACACCTCGAACACCGGGGAGCTGTTTTTT
NA,NA,TRBJ1-5,TRBV5-1,CASSLDAGRGQPQHF,TGCGCCAGCAGCTTGGATGCGGGGCGCGGCCAGCCCCAGCATTTT